This T cell receptor delta chain was obtained from a study of gamma-delta chains in newborns, infants, children. Study at large: Microbial exposure reportedly drives polyclonal innate γδ T cell expansion after birth.

TCRdb re-called the reads with CATT. Altogether about 6,100 delta-chain clones are present, roughly 2% being singletons, with the ten largest covering around 13%. The CDR3 runs 24 residues. V dropped 3 bases and J dropped 1; count of bases not matched to a gene: 29. Per germline, CDR1 TSWWSYY and CDR2 QGS. A note on this clone: This clone may be a read error of a much larger clone one base away. Distinct nucleotide sequences in the sample also encode this CDR3.

The sequenced sample consisted of blood. The TCR was taken from a child who was a newborn, infant or young child, either healthy, febrile or measles-vaccinated (not recorded which). The chain recombines TRDV1 with TRDJ1, with 10 bases aligning to TRDD3. As DNA, the CDR3 is TGTGCTCTTGGGGAGCTACAGGTACCTACCGTGTTCGCGAAACTGGGGGATTCCACCGATAAACTCATCTTT. Translation: CALGELQVPTVFAKLGDSTDKLIF.